The 4 T cell receptor beta chains listed next were all sequenced from one sample in a study of blood T cells in healthy people across ages. The second PCR ran 7 to 11 cycles with a sample-barcoded 5' primer and J-beta primers. TCRdb reprocessed the 5' RACE reads via MiXCR and lists one record per CDR3 protein. Among about 640,000 distinct CDR3 sequences, 58% were seen once, and the ten largest hold 30% to 40%. Sequencing was performed on blood. These receptors all stem from a man in his 60s in good health.

To note about this clonotype: Its ends do not fully match the called genes, so a read error is possible. The CDR3 DNA reads TGTGCCAGCAGCTTAGGAGGGGGACTCTACAAGCAGTACTTC. Protein product: CASSLGGGLYKQYF. The chain carries TRBV7-9 and TRBJ2-7, with D perhaps being TRBD1 or TRBD2 (6 bases each). Germline V gives CDR1 SEHNR, CDR2 FQNEAQ (reference sequence). The CDR3 spans 14 residues.

This rearrangement joins TRBV4-1 to TRBJ2-6; 7 bases line up with TRBD1. CDR3 size: 17 residues. Germline lookup yields CDR1 MGHRA and CDR2 YSYEKL. V shed 3 bases, J shed 4 bases, and the junction held 9 bases outside the gene matches. The CDR3, as DNA: TGCGCCAGCAGCCAGTTCACAGGGGTAACCGGGGCCAACGTCCTGACTTTC. This translates into CASSQFTGVTGANVLTF.

This clonotype was recorded only once. The CDR3 sequence is CASSSSGTAIGQYF. The DNA of the CDR3 is TGTGCCAGCAGCTCCTCCGGGACAGCGATCGGGCAGTACTTC. This chain uses TRBV11-2 with TRBJ2-5, with 7 bases matching TRBD1. CDR1 is SGHAT and CDR2 is FQNNGV in the germline V gene. Unmatched junction bases numbered 13, after V lost 4 bases and J lost 11 bases. This CDR3 comprises 14 residues.

In regard to this clonotype: At one boundary the junction diverges from the germline segment, which might be a read error. J is TRBJ1-6 and V is TRBV18; D might be TRBD1 (5 bases). The CDR3 runs to 15 residues. Germline-derived CDR1 and CDR2 are KGHSH and LQKENI. The chain's CDR3 is CAGSPGHTSNSPLHF. The CDR3 DNA is TGTGCCGGCTCACCAGGACATACGAGTAATTCACCCCTCCACTTT.